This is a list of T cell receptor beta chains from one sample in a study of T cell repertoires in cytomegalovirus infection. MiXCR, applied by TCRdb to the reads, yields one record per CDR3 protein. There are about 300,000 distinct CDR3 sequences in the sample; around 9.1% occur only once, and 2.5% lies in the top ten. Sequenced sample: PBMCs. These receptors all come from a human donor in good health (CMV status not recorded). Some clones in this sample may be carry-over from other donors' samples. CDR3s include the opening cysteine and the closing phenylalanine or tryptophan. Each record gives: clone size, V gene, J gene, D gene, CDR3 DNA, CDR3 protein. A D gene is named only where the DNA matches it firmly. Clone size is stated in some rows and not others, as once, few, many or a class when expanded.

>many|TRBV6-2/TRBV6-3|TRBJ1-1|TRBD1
TGTGCCAGCAGAGCGGACAGGGGGACGGGGACTGAAGCTTTCTTT
CASRADRGTGTEAFF
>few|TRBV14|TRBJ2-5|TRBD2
TGTGCCAGCAGCCAAGCCCCTGGGTGGCGGGGGATCCGAGAGACCCAGTACTTC
CASSQAPGWRGIRETQYF
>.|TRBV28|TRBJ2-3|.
TGTGCCAGCCGCGACTCGGGCACAGATACGCAGTATTTT
CASRDSGTDTQYF
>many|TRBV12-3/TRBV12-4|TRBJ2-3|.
TGTGCCAGCAGTTGGCCGGGAGATACGCAGTATTTT
CASSWPGDTQYF
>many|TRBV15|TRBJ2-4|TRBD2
TGTGCCACCAGCAGGGATGCGGGGGGGTCTCCGGCCAAAAACATTCAGTACTTC
CATSRDAGGSPAKNIQYF
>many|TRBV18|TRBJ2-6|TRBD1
TGTGCCAGCTCACCACCTGTGGGACAGACGAGCTCTGGGGCCAACGTCCTGACTTTC
CASSPPVGQTSSGANVLTF
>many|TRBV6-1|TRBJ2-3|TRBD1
TGTGCCACCGCCCGGACCGGGACAGGGGGCACAGATACGCAGTATTTT
CATARTGTGGTDTQYF
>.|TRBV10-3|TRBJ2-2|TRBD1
TGTGCCACCGGCGGGGACAGGGGGCGTTGGACCGGGGAGCTGTTTTTT
CATGGDRGRWTGELFF
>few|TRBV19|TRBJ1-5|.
TGTGCCAGTAACGGCGGCGTTAGCAATCAGCCCCAGCATTTT
CASNGGVSNQPQHF
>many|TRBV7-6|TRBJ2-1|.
TGTGCCAGCAGCTTAGTCGGCGGCTCCTACAATGAGCAGTTCTTC
CASSLVGGSYNEQFF
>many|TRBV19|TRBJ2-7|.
TGTGCCAGTAGCCCAAGGGACCTAAGCTCCTACGAGCAGTACTTC
CASSPRDLSSYEQYF
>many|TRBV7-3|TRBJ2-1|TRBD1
TGTGCCAGCAGCTTACGCGGACAGGGGAGCTCCTACAATGAGCAGTTCTTC
CASSLRGQGSSYNEQFF
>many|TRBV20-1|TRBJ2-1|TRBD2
TGCAGTGCTAGCGGGGGGGACAATGAGCAGTTCTTC
CSASGGDNEQFF
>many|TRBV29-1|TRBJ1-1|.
TGCAGCGTTACACCTGTACAGCTGAACACTGAAGCTTTCTTT
CSVTPVQLNTEAFF
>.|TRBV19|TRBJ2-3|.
TGTGCCAGTAGTATAGATATCCGAGACACAGATACGCAGTATTTT
CASSIDIRDTDTQYF
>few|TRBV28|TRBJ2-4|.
TGTGCCAGCAGTTCCATAGTTTACCCTGGGAACATTCAGTACTTC
CASSSIVYPGNIQYF
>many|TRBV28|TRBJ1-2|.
TGTGCCAGCAGATCAGCCGGGGCCTACTATGGCTACACCTTC
CASRSAGAYYGYTF
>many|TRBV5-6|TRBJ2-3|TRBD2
TGTGCCAGCAGCTTGACCCTAGCGGGGAGCGCTGTTCAGTATTTT
CASSLTLAGSAVQYF
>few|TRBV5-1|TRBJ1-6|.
TGCGCCAGCAGCTTAGACGGAACCTATAATTCACCCCTCCACTTT
CASSLDGTYNSPLHF
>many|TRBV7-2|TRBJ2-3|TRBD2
TGTGCCAGCAGCTTAGACGTAGCGGGGGGGACGAATACGCAGTATTTT
CASSLDVAGGTNTQYF
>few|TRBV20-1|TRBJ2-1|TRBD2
TGCAGTGCTAGAGTACGCGGGGGGGCTGGTGGCCTCAATGAGCAGTTCTTC
CSARVRGGAGGLNEQFF
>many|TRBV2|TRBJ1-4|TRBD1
TGTGCCAGCACCACCGGGACAGAGGGCCAAAAACTGTTTTTT
CASTTGTEGQKLFF
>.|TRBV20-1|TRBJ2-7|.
TGCAGTGCTAGATGGGGGCGCGGTTACGAGCAGTACTTC
CSARWGRGYEQYF
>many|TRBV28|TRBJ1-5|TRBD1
TGTGCCAGCAGGGGGACAGGGGGTCTCAATCAGCCCCAGCATTTT
CASRGTGGLNQPQHF
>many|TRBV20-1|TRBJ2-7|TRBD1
TGCAGTGCTAGAGCGCCAGGACAGGGGAAGGCCTACGAGCAGTACTTC
CSARAPGQGKAYEQYF
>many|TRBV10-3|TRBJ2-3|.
TGTGCCACCCAGAGCCGGGATCCCACAGATACGCAGTATTTT
CATQSRDPTDTQYF
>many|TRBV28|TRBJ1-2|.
TGTGCCAGCACCCCTACTCCAACAGGTGCCTATGGCTACACCTTC
CASTPTPTGAYGYTF
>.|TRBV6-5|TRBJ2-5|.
TGTGCCAGCAGCCCTGGACTACCTAGGGGGGAGACCCAGTACTTC
CASSPGLPRGETQYF
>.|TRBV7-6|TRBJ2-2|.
TGTGCCAGCAGCTACCGGCCCCCGGGGGAAGACACCGGGGAGCTGTTTTTT
CASSYRPPGEDTGELFF
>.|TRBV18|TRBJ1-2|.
TGTGCCAGCTCAGGGGACCTTGGCTACACCTTC
CASSGDLGYTF
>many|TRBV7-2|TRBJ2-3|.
TGTGCAAGTGGCGGGCGAAGTGCTAGCACAGATACGCAGTATTTT
CASGGRSASTDTQYF
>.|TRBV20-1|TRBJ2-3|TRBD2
TGCAGTGCTTTTAGCGGGGGGATAAATTTGGATACGCAGTATTTT
CSAFSGGINLDTQYF
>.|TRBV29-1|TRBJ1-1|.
TGCAGCGTTGAAAGGGACACGGCTTTGAACACTGAAGCTTTCTTT
CSVERDTALNTEAFF
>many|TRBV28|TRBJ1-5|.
TGTGCCAGCAGCCTGATTCATCAGCCCCAGCATTTT
CASSLIHQPQHF
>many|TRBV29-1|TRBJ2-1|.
TGCAGCGTTGTAGGAACCTACAATGAGCAGTTCTTC
CSVVGTYNEQFF
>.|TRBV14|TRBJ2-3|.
TGTGCCAGGTGGATGAGGCCCAGCGCAGATACGCAGTATTTT
CARWMRPSADTQYF
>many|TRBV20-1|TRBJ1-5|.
TGCAGTGCTGTACGAACGGGAGGGGTAAGGGATCAGCCCCAGCATTTT
CSAVRTGGVRDQPQHF
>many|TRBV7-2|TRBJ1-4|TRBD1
TGTGCCAGCAGCTTAGAGGGGACAGGTCTCCTGAAACTGTTTTTT
CASSLEGTGLLKLFF
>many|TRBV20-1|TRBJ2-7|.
TGCAGTGCTAGAGATTTTTACGAGCAGTACTTC
CSARDFYEQYF
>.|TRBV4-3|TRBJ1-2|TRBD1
TGCGCCAGCAGCCAAGATGAGTGGACAGGGCGGCGAGGCTACACCTTC
CASSQDEWTGRRGYTF
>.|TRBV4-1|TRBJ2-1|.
TGCGCCAGCAGCCAAAGGAAAGGACCCTTTCAGGAGCAGTTCTTC
CASSQRKGPFQEQFF
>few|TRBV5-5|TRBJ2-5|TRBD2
TGTGCCAGCAGCTTCAGCGGGGGCGCGAGGACAGAGACCCAGTACTTC
CASSFSGGARTETQYF
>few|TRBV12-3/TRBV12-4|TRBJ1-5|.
TGTGCCAGCAGTTTGACGGCATATCAGCCCCAGCATTTT
CASSLTAYQPQHF
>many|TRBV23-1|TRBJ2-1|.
TGCGCCAGCAGTCCCTCCAACACGCCCTGGAACAATGAGCAGTTCTTC
CASSPSNTPWNNEQFF
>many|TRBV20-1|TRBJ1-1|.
TGCAGTACATTGGGGAACACTGAAGCTTTCTTT
CSTLGNTEAFF
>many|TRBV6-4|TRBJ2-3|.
TGTGCCAGCAGTGACTCTGGCGGGGTCTCTCCGCAGTATTTT
CASSDSGGVSPQYF
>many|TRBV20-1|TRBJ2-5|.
TGCAGTGCTAGAGATTATTTACCTAGCCAAGAGACCCAGTACTTC
CSARDYLPSQETQYF